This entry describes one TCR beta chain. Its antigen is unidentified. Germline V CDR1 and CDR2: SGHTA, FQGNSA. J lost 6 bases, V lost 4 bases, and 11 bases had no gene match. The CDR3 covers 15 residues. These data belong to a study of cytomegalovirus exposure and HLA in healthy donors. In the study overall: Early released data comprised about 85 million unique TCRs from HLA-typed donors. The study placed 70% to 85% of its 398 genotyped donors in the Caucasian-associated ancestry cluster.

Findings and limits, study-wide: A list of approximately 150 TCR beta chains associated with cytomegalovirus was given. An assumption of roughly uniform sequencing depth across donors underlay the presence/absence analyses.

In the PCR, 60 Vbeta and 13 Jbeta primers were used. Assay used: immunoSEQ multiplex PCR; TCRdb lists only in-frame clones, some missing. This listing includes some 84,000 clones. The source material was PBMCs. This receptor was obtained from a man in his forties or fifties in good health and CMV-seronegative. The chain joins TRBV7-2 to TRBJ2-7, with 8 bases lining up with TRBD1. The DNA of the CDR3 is TGTGCCAGCAGCTGGCGGACAGGGCCCTCGCCCGAGCAGTACTTC. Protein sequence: CASSWRTGPSPEQYF.